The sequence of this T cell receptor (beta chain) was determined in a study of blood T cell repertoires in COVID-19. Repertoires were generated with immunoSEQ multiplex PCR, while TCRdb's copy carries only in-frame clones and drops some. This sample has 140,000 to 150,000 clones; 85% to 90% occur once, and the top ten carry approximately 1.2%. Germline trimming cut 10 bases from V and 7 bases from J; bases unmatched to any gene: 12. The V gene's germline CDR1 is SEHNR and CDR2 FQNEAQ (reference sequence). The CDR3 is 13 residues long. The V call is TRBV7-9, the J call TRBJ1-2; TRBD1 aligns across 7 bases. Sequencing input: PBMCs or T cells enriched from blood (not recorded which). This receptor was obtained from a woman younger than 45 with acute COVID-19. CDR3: CATRTGRLGGYTF. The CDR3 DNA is TGTGCCACCCGGACAGGCCGGCTTGGTGGCTACACCTTC.